The rows below give T cell receptor beta chains drawn from one sample of a study of T cells in tuberculosis. This table comes from immunoSEQ multiplex PCR, and its TCRdb copy is limited to in-frame clones, with some not included. Seen here are 61,000 or so clones, 81% observed once, and the top ten hold around 13%. The sample consisted of CD1b-GMM tetramer-negative cells sorted from PBMCs. The receptors derive from an adult woman with latent tuberculosis. Both conserved end residues are trimmed from each CDR3. A D gene is named only where the DNA matches it firmly. Expanded clones are given a class, and other clones once, few, many or no size at all.

size,J,length,D,V,CDR3
NA,TRBJ2-1,13,TRBD2,TRBV5-6,ASSLPGGTGNEQF
NA,TRBJ1-4,12,NA,TRBV6-5,ASRNGPGKEKLF
NA,TRBJ2-2,13,NA,TRBV4-3,ASSQEGAGSGELF
NA,TRBJ2-1,13,NA,TRBV6-5,ASSYRVAAYNEQF
NA,TRBJ2-3,13,NA,TRBV5-1,ASSLERPGRDTQY
once,TRBJ2-3,14,TRBD2,TRBV6-1,ASSEKATSGTDTQY
NA,TRBJ2-7,13,NA,TRBV5-1,ASSLGGLASYEQY
NA,TRBJ2-7,13,TRBD2,TRBV27,ASTPGGLAEEEQY
NA,TRBJ1-5,12,NA,TRBV6-1,ASSEDGIYQPQH
NA,TRBJ1-2,12,NA,TRBV5-6,ASSLGQANYGYT
NA,TRBJ1-2,14,TRBD1,TRBV28,ASSSLGQGVNDGYT
NA,TRBJ2-1,11,NA,TRBV7-2,ASSLGPKNEQF
NA,TRBJ1-5,13,NA,TRBV5-4,ASRPDSNSNQPQH
NA,TRBJ2-1,15,TRBD1,TRBV7-9,ASTRFPTGAPYNEQF
once,TRBJ2-2,14,NA,TRBV12-5,ASGLRDKGIPGELF
NA,TRBJ2-5,14,TRBD2,TRBV11-2,ASSYRGLAKMETQY
NA,TRBJ1-2,12,TRBD1,TRBV5-1,ASSGTGTLYGYT
NA,TRBJ1-1,14,NA,TRBV5-6,ASSSGQVRLNTEAF
NA,TRBJ2-1,11,NA,TRBV11-2,ASSLKTRGEQF
NA,TRBJ2-7,9,NA,TRBV5-6,ASSLRYEQY
NA,TRBJ2-3,12,NA,TRBV9,ASSLGEGTDTQY
NA,TRBJ2-3,12,NA,TRBV7-2,ASTRTRSTDTQY
once,TRBJ1-5,10,NA,TRBV6-6,ASTDGGQPQH
NA,TRBJ2-4,15,TRBD2,TRBV7-2,ASSLPRAGRAKNIQY